This TCR beta chain was captured in a study of blood T cells in healthy people across ages. Per the germline V gene, CDR1 is GTSNPN and CDR2 is SVGIG (reference sequence). The V end lost 5 bases, the J end lost 0 bases, and 10 bases lay between the germline ends. The CDR3 loop spans 13 amino acids. Isolation of PBMCs gave at least 7 million cells per sample. Study results and caveats: Diversity figures derived from one million T cells were judged to underestimate the true value. Age showed a roughly linear inverse relationship with TCR beta diversity per million T cells.

A word on this clonotype: The target antigen is unknown.

Combining a sample-barcoded 5' primer with a J-beta primer mix, a second PCR ran for 7 to 11 cycles. TCRdb processed the 5' RACE reads anew with MiXCR; each CDR3 protein has one entry. The sample holds hundreds of thousands of distinct CDR3 sequences, 32% seen once. Material: blood. The chain has TRBV30 and TRBJ1-1; D ambiguous. The receptor was isolated from a woman of 80 years or more in good health. CDR3 coding DNA: TGTGCCTGGTGTACCAGGTTGAACACTGAAGCTTTCTTT. It encodes CAWCTRLNTEAFF.